These 14 T cell receptor beta chains were sequenced from one sample in a study of T cells after somatic rescue of genetic block. Method: immunoSEQ multiplex PCR; TCRdb's copy keeps in-frame clones and lacks some. The profile shows around 64,000 clones, about 92% of them singletons. Sequenced material: peripheral blood mononuclear cells (PBMCs). These receptors all stem from a middle-aged man.

The chain recombines TRBV19 with TRBJ1-1; TRBD1 might be the D (5 bases). CDR3 length: 16 amino acids. The ends were cut back, 5 bases at V and 1 base at J, with 17 bases in the middle. Germline V gene lookup returns CDR1 LNHDA and CDR2 SQIVND (reference sequence). The CDR3 DNA sequence: TGTGCCAGTAGTCCCCTCCCAGGGACTTCGAACACTGAAGCTTTCTTT. Residues: CASSPLPGTSNTEAFF. Together with reference TRBV19 and TRBJ1-1, the CDR3 gives the full variable domain: DGGITQSPKYLFRKEGQNVTLSCEQNLNHDAMYWYRQDPGQGLRLIYYSQIVNDFQKGDIAEGYSVSREKKESFPLTVTSAQKNPTAFYLCASSPLPGTSNTEAFFGQGTRLTVV.

The chain combines TRBV28 with TRBJ2-3; 8 nucleotides match TRBD1. Germline assignment: CDR1 MDHEN and CDR2 SYDVKM. The CDR3 is 16 amino acids. Unmatched junction bases numbered 11, after V lost 6 bases and J lost 3 bases. CDR3 loop: CASRQLGTGGTDTQYF. CDR3 nucleotide sequence: TGTGCCAGCAGACAACTCGGGACAGGTGGAACAGATACGCAGTATTTT. Looking up the rest from reference TRBV28 and TRBJ2-3 gives the full variable domain: DVKVTQSSRYLVKRTGEKVFLECVQDMDHENMFWYRQDPGLGLRLIYFSYDVKMKEKGDIPEGYSVSREKKERFSLILESASTNQTSMYLCASRQLGTGGTDTQYFGPGTRLTVL.

The V and J genes are TRBV2 and TRBJ1-5; no clear D. Germline values: CDR1 SNHLY, CDR2 FYNNEI. The length of the CDR3 is 16 residues. The germline V and J ends were trimmed by 0 bases and 2 bases, with 11 bases remaining between them. The CDR3 bases are TGTGCCAGCAGTGAAGCGCGGGGTCTTGGCAATCAGCCCCAGCATTTT. Protein product: CASSEARGLGNQPQHF.

The chain combines TRBV18 with TRBJ1-2; D unclear. The V end lost 3 bases, the J end lost 5 bases, and 13 bases lay between the germline ends. CDR3 length: 14 residues. Germline-derived CDR1 and CDR2 are KGHSH and LQKENI. CDR3 sequence reads: CASSPEYLEYGYTF. The CDR3 nucleotides are TGTGCCAGCTCACCGGAATACCTAGAGTATGGCTACACCTTC.

The chain couples TRBV2 to TRBJ1-3; 9 bases agree with TRBD1. The CDR3 loop spans 15 amino acids. Trimming cost V 3 bases and J 5 bases; bases outside gene matches: 5. From germline, CDR1 is SNHLY and CDR2 FYNNEI. CDR3 amino acids: CASSDGQGIRNTIYF. The CDR3 DNA sequence: TGTGCCAGCAGTGATGGACAGGGGATACGAAACACCATATATTTT.

The J gene is TRBJ2-1, the V gene TRBV19; D possibly matches TRBD1 or TRBD2 (7 bases each). Germline CDR1 reads LNHDA; CDR2 reads SQIVND (reference sequence). This CDR3 spans 13 amino acids. V was shortened by 6 bases and J by 9 bases, with 15 bases between the two germline ends. This CDR3 reads CASRSTGRGEQFF. CDR3 DNA: TGTGCCAGTAGGTCGACAGGGAGGGGTGAGCAGTTCTTC. Combining the CDR3 with reference TRBV19 and TRBJ2-1 gives the whole variable domain DGGITQSPKYLFRKEGQNVTLSCEQNLNHDAMYWYRQDPGQGLRLIYYSQIVNDFQKGDIAEGYSVSREKKESFPLTVTSAQKNPTAFYLCASRSTGRGEQFFGPGTRLTVL.

The rearrangement links TRBV4-1 to TRBJ1-3, with D uncertain. Germline V gene data show CDR1 as MGHRA and CDR2 as YSYEKL. The length of the CDR3 is 15 residues. V lost 1 base and J 3 bases, leaving 10 bases between the germline ends. The CDR3 DNA is TGCGCCAGCAGCCAAGTAGCGGGGAATGGAAACACCATATATTTT. Translating it yields CASSQVAGNGNTIYF.

The V call is TRBV6-5, the J call TRBJ1-4; D might be TRBD1 (6 bases). This CDR3 contains 15 residues. V shed 5 bases and J shed 7 bases, with 17 bases lying between them. CDR1 and CDR2 from the germline V gene are MNHEY and SVGAGI. This CDR3 reads CASSRQVPLSEKLFF. CDR3 nucleotides: TGTGCCAGCAGTCGACAGGTCCCCCTTTCTGAAAAACTGTTTTTT.

The chain recombines TRBV4-2 with TRBJ2-5; 10 bases are a match to TRBD2. The trim removed 6 bases at V and 1 base at J, leaving 2 bases unmatched. Per germline, CDR1 LGHNA and CDR2 YNFKEQ. The CDR3 covers 14 residues. CDR3 protein: CASSSGGIQETQYF. The CDR3 DNA reads TGTGCCAGCAGTAGCGGGGGGATCCAAGAGACCCAGTACTTC.

The chain employs TRBV5-4 and TRBJ2-7, with D possibly matching TRBD1 (6 bases). Germline CDR1 is SGHNT and CDR2 is YYREEE (reference sequence). V was clipped by 4 bases and J by 5 bases, with 22 bases between them. The CDR3 is 16 amino acids. The CDR3 bases are TGTGCCAGCAGCGCAATGGACAGCCCAAGGGGAAACGAGCAGTACTTC. It yields the protein CASSAMDSPRGNEQYF.

The chain links TRBV10-3 to TRBJ2-4; 12 nucleotides align to TRBD2. Germline loops: CDR1 ENHRY, CDR2 SYGVKD. V gave up 2 bases and J gave up 7 bases; unmatched junction bases: 0. The CDR3 extends over 14 amino acids. CDR3 region: CAISEGLAGNIQYF. CDR3 coding DNA: TGTGCCATCAGTGAGGGACTAGCGGGGAACATTCAGTACTTC.

The V gene is TRBV7-3, the J gene TRBJ1-1; D is undetermined. The CDR3 is 13 residues long. The V end lost 1 base, the J end lost 0 bases, and 3 bases lay between the germline ends. Germline V lookup: CDR1 SGHTA, CDR2 FQGTGA. CDR3 residues: CASSLMVNTEAFF. The CDR3 DNA is TGTGCCAGCAGCTTAATGGTGAACACTGAAGCTTTCTTT.

The chain employs TRBV28 and TRBJ2-3, with D tentatively TRBD1 or TRBD2 (6 bases each). CDR3 length: 15 residues. V lost 7 bases and J lost 3, with 17 bases in between. The germline gives CDR1 MDHEN, CDR2 SYDVKM. The CDR3 region is CASNKVGGPTDTQYF. The CDR3 DNA is TGTGCCAGCAACAAAGTAGGGGGGCCTACAGATACGCAGTATTTT.

The gene calls are TRBV6-5 and TRBJ2-2, with D perhaps given as TRBD1 or TRBD2 (6 bases each). CDR3 length: 15 residues. Deletions cut 6 bases from V and 5 bases from J, with 16 bases between. Per the germline V gene, CDR1 is MNHEY and CDR2 is SVGAGI. The CDR3 protein is CASSRDRGRTGELFF. The CDR3 region has the DNA TGTGCCAGCAGCCGGGACCGGGGGCGGACCGGGGAGCTGTTTTTT.